These 16 T cell receptor beta chains came from one sample sequenced in a study of blood T cell repertoires in COVID-19. Clones were sequenced by immunoSEQ multiplex PCR, and TCRdb holds only the in-frame ones, with some missing. In the table there are tens of thousands of clones, 70% to 80% of which are singletons. Material for sequencing was peripheral blood. The receptors derive from a human donor in a cohort sampled during active COVID-19.

This clone has ten or more counts. This rearrangement joins TRBV5-4 to TRBJ2-5; TRBD2 matches at 8 bases. The germline V gene has CDR1 SGHNT and CDR2 YYREEE (reference sequence). The CDR3 length is 13 residues. J was trimmed by 6 bases and V by 3 bases; bases with no gene match: 4. DNA of the CDR3: TGTGCCAGCAGCTCTTGGACTAGCCAGACCCAGTACTTC. Amino acids: CASSSWTSQTQYF. Based on the CDR3 plus reference TRBV5-4 and TRBJ2-5, the full variable domain is ETGVTQSPTHLIKTRGQQVTLRCSSQSGHNTVSWYQQALGQGPQFIFQYYREEENGRGNFPPRFSGLQFPNYSSELNVNALELDDSALYLCASSSWTSQTQYFGPGTRLLVL.

This chain joins TRBV7-3 and TRBJ2-7; TRBD2 matches at 9 bases. The trim removed 4 bases at V and 3 bases at J, leaving 4 bases unmatched. This CDR3 spans 14 amino acids. The V gene's germline CDR1 is SGHTA and CDR2 FQGTGA. CDR3 bases: TGTGCCAGCAGCTCCAAAGCGGGGGGCTACGAGCAGTACTTC. This gives the protein CASSSKAGGYEQYF.

Many counts were recorded for this clone. The rearrangement uses TRBV3-1 (or the pseudogene TRBV3-2) and TRBJ2-3, with a weak D call TRBD1 (6 bases). This CDR3 has 14 residues. Germline V gene lookup returns CDR1 LGHDT and CDR2 YNNKEL (reference sequence). The V end was cut by 4 bases, the J end by 5 bases, with 13 bases between. The CDR3 sequence: CASSPRGGGDTQYF. In DNA, the CDR3 is TGTGCCAGCAGCCCGCGAGGGGGTGGAGATACGCAGTATTTT.

The chain uses TRBV19 and TRBJ1-5, with TRBD1 identical over 8 bases. Germline V gene data show CDR1 as LNHDA and CDR2 as SQIVND (reference sequence). V trimming: 8 bases; J trimming: 2 bases; junction bases outside the gene matches: 2. The CDR3 is 13 residues long. The CDR3 DNA sequence: TGTGCCAGTGGACAGGGAGGCAATCAGCCCCAGCATTTT. It specifies CASGQGGNQPQHF.

The J gene is TRBJ2-1, the V gene TRBV27; D possibly corresponds to TRBD2 (6 bases). Per germline, CDR1 MNHEY and CDR2 SMNVEV (reference sequence). This CDR3 has 14 residues. The V end was cut by 6 bases, the J end by 2 bases, with 11 bases between. The CDR3 here is CASREGPTYNEQFF. DNA of the CDR3: TGTGCCAGCAGGGAGGGTCCCACCTACAATGAGCAGTTCTTC.

This clone appeared once. J is TRBJ1-2 and V is TRBV28; maybe TRBD1 (6 bases). V was shortened by 2 bases and J by 6 bases, with 19 bases between the two germline ends. The germline V gene encodes CDR1 MDHEN and CDR2 SYDVKM. The length of the CDR3 is 16 residues. CDR3 region: CASSLTGRLGTDGYTF. In nucleotides, the CDR3 is TGTGCCAGCAGTTTAACAGGGCGCTTGGGTACGGATGGCTACACCTTC.

The CDR3 DNA sequence: TGTGCCATCAGCGTTACCGGGACTAGCTCCTACAATGAGCAGTTCTTC. Its protein is CAISVTGTSSYNEQFF. This chain connects TRBV10-3 to TRBJ2-1; 8 bases match TRBD2. This CDR3 comprises 16 residues. After removal of 6 bases from V and 0 bases from J, the junction contained 7 bases not matched to a gene. The germline V gene has CDR1 ENHRY and CDR2 SYGVKD.

The V call is TRBV6-2 or TRBV6-3, the J call TRBJ2-1; D is undetermined. The CDR3 has 11 residues. Trimming took 4 bases from V and 9 from J, leaving 7 bases between them. CDR1 is MNHEY, CDR2 SVGEGT, per germline. CDR3 coding DNA: TGTGCCAGCAGTTTCACAGCTGAGCAGTTCTTC. Protein: CASSFTAEQFF.

The chain couples TRBV24-1 to TRBJ2-7; 9 bases line up with TRBD1. V shed 4 bases, J shed 6 bases, and the junction held 9 bases outside the gene matches. The CDR3 contains 15 residues. Germline-derived CDR1 and CDR2 are KGHDR and SFDVKD. CDR3: CATSDPGQGPAEQYF. The CDR3 DNA follows: TGTGCCACCAGTGACCCGGGACAGGGACCGGCCGAGCAGTACTTC.

The chain couples TRBV19 to TRBJ2-7; 7 nucleotides agree with TRBD2. The trim removed 3 bases at V and 3 bases at J, leaving 11 bases unmatched. Per germline, CDR1 LNHDA and CDR2 SQIVND (reference sequence). The CDR3 runs 16 residues. This CDR3 is CASSMGGGGTDYEQYF. CDR3 DNA sequence: TGTGCCAGTAGTATGGGAGGCGGGGGAACCGACTACGAGCAGTACTTC.

The chain has TRBV7-6 and TRBJ2-7; 10 nucleotides line up with TRBD2. Unmatched junction bases numbered 16, after V lost 2 bases and J lost 6 bases. CDR1 is SGHVS, CDR2 FNYEAQ, per germline. CDR3 length: 18 amino acids. The DNA for the CDR3 is TGTGCCAGCAGCTTAATTTTAGGCCGGAGCGGGAGGGCCGGCGAGCAGTACTTC. It translates to CASSLILGRSGRAGEQYF.

V usage is TRBV10-2 and J usage is TRBJ2-3, with a possible D match to TRBD2 (6 bases). Trimming shortened V by 2 bases and J by 7 bases, and 13 bases separated the two germline ends. Per the germline V gene, CDR1 is WSHSY and CDR2 is SAAADI. The CDR3 covers 14 residues. CDR3 sequence (DNA): TGCGCCAGCAGTGAGGGCGGGGAAGGTAATACGCAGTATTTT. Amino acids: CASSEGGEGNTQYF.

V gene TRBV20-1 combines with J gene TRBJ2-7; a possible D gene is TRBD1 (6 bases). The CDR3 spans 11 residues. CDR1 DFQATT and CDR2 SNEGSKA come from the germline V gene (reference sequence). The germline V and J ends were trimmed by 5 bases and 4 bases, with 9 bases remaining between them. The DNA of the CDR3 is TGCAGTGCTGCGAGGGGGTACGAGCAGTACTTC. As protein: CSAARGYEQYF.

The chain joins TRBV29-1 to TRBJ1-1, with 7 nucleotides matching TRBD1. With V trimmed by 4 bases and J by 5 bases, 13 bases remained unmatched. Germline CDR1 and CDR2: SQVTM and ANQGSEA. This CDR3 has 15 residues. The CDR3 reads CSVAGPGRGQTEAFF. For the CDR3, the DNA is TGCAGCGTTGCGGGACCCGGTAGGGGGCAGACTGAAGCTTTCTTT.

V and J are TRBV28 and TRBJ1-2; no definite D call. Trimming pared 7 bases from V and 4 bases from J, leaving 10 bases between. Looked up from germline, CDR1 is MDHEN and CDR2 is SYDVKM. The CDR3 has 12 residues. CDR3 in DNA: TGTGCCAGCACCTCGAGCGTCTATGGCTACACCTTC. As protein: CASTSSVYGYTF.

This clone was observed once. J is TRBJ2-3 and V is TRBV19; 8 positions match TRBD2. The V gene's germline CDR1 is LNHDA and CDR2 SQIVND (reference sequence). This CDR3 has 17 amino acids. V lost 7 bases, J lost 4 bases, and 16 bases stayed unmatched. As DNA, the CDR3 is TGTGCCAGTACTTCACGGGGTAGCGGGATCAGGTCAGATACGCAGTATTTT. Translating gives CASTSRGSGIRSDTQYF.